The 23 T cell receptor beta chains reported below all come from one sample, sequenced in a study of blood T cell repertoires in COVID-19. This table comes from immunoSEQ multiplex PCR, and its TCRdb copy is limited to in-frame clones, with some not included. The sample yields 150,000 to 200,000 clones, around 87% seen once. The sequenced sample was PBMCs or T cells enriched from blood (not recorded which). Receptor source: a woman aged 25-40 years who had recovered from COVID-19.

The chain is built from TRBV6-1 and TRBJ1-6; D is ambiguous. Germline V gene sequence: CDR1 MNHNS, CDR2 SASEGT. Trimming removed 1 base at V and 8 bases at J, with 12 bases between. The CDR3 consists of 15 residues. CDR3 region: CASSEVPTTYSPLHF. CDR3 nucleotides: TGTGCCAGCAGTGAAGTCCCGACAACATATTCACCCCTCCACTTT.

The chain joins TRBV5-1 to TRBJ2-2; 7 bases map to TRBD1. J lost 6 bases, V lost 3 bases, and 8 bases had no gene match. There are 15 residues in the CDR3. Germline loops: CDR1 SGHRS, CDR2 YFSETQ. As DNA, the CDR3 is TGCGCCAGCAGCTCGGGACCGGGACAGCCCGGGGAGCTGTTTTTT. Protein product: CASSSGPGQPGELFF.

The rearrangement uses TRBV5-8 and TRBJ1-5, with D uncertain. The V and J ends lost 0 bases and 3 bases respectively, with 4 bases between them. This CDR3 is 13 amino acids long. From germline, CDR1 is SGHTS and CDR2 YDEGEE. CDR3 loop: CASSLGLNQPQHF. The CDR3 DNA reads as TGTGCCAGCAGCTTGGGGCTCAATCAGCCCCAGCATTTT.

This chain joins TRBV6-2 or TRBV6-3 and TRBJ2-7; 9 nucleotides agree with TRBD1. The V gene's germline CDR1 is MNHEY and CDR2 SVGEGT. This CDR3 is 17 amino acids long. V lost 2 bases to trimming and J lost 3 bases; unmatched junction nucleotides: 11. The CDR3 sequence: CASSYRRRDRVVYEQYF. The CDR3 nucleotides read TGTGCCAGCAGTTACCGGCGACGGGACAGGGTAGTCTACGAGCAGTACTTC.

This clone turned up a few times. V and J are TRBV2 and TRBJ2-6, with a tentative D call TRBD2 (6 bases). The germline V gene has CDR1 SNHLY and CDR2 FYNNEI. The CDR3 consists of 17 residues. Trimming left V 3 bases short and J 0 bases short, with 12 bases between. CDR3 coding DNA: TGTGCCAGCAGTGACAGGACTATCCCCTCTGGGGCCAACGTCCTGACTTTC. Amino acids: CASSDRTIPSGANVLTF.

The rearrangement uses TRBV18 and TRBJ1-2; the D is unclear. The CDR3 has 13 amino acids. Germline-derived CDR1 and CDR2 are KGHSH and LQKENI. V was trimmed by 2 bases and J by 13 bases, leaving 17 bases between them. CDR3 in DNA: TGTGCCAGCTCACCAGTAACCCTTCCTCTTAGCACCTTC. This sequence encodes CASSPVTLPLSTF.

The count of this clone is one. V usage is TRBV7-2 and J usage is TRBJ1-5; 9 bases agree with TRBD1. Germline CDR1 reads SGHTA; CDR2 reads FQGNSA. V was pared by 5 bases and J by 4 bases, with 6 bases of the junction left unmatched. There are 15 residues in the CDR3. The DNA of the CDR3 is TGTGCCAGCAGCGCCGGGACAGGGCTAAATCAGCCCCAGCATTTT. Translated, it gives CASSAGTGLNQPQHF.

This clone was seen a handful of times. The V and J genes are TRBV7-8 and TRBJ2-3; 8 bases are a match to TRBD2. V lost 4 bases to trimming and J lost 12 bases; unmatched junction nucleotides: 6. Germline V CDR1 and CDR2: SGHVS, FQNEAQ. This CDR3 has 12 amino acids. In DNA form, the CDR3 reads TGTGCCAGCAGCTGGGGTAGCGGGGAACAGTATTTT. This gives the protein CASSWGSGEQYF.

V and J are TRBV5-5 and TRBJ2-3, with 7 bases fitting TRBD1. The trim removed 3 bases at V and 4 bases at J, leaving 8 bases unmatched. The germline gives CDR1 SGHKS, CDR2 YYEKEE (reference sequence). The CDR3 spans 15 residues. Written as DNA, the CDR3 is TGTGCCAGCAGCTCTTCTCAGGGGGATCCAGATACGCAGTATTTT. Translating gives CASSSSQGDPDTQYF.

The V call is TRBV18, the J call TRBJ1-1; D remains ambiguous. The CDR3 sequence is 14 residues long. Germline CDR1 KGHSH, CDR2 LQKENI. Trimming stripped 3 bases from V and 5 bases from J, with 13 bases between. This chain's CDR3 is CASSPNSAGTEAFF. CDR3 in DNA: TGTGCCAGCTCACCCAATAGCGCTGGTACTGAAGCTTTCTTT.

The chain uses TRBV6-2 or TRBV6-3 and TRBJ1-2; 7 positions match TRBD1. The CDR3 consists of 15 residues. CDR1 is MNHEY and CDR2 is SVGEGT in the germline V gene. The J segment lost 4 bases and the V segment lost 1 base, leaving 6 bases of the junction unmatched. The CDR3 DNA reads TGTGCCAGCAGTTACTGGACAGGAGGGGGCTATGGCTACACCTTC. This encodes CASSYWTGGGYGYTF.

V is TRBV30 and J is TRBJ2-2; D not certain. Germline V gene data show CDR1 as GTSNPN and CDR2 as SVGIG (reference sequence). CDR3 length: 15 amino acids. V dropped 0 bases and J dropped 4 bases, with 12 bases sitting between them. CDR3 sequence: CAWSVGPEGTGELFF. The DNA for the CDR3 is TGTGCCTGGAGTGTGGGCCCGGAAGGCACCGGGGAGCTGTTTTTT.

This chain uses TRBV20-1 with TRBJ1-5; a weak D match, TRBD1 (6 bases). The CDR3 consists of 15 residues. V was shortened by 3 bases and J by 4 bases, with 16 bases between the two germline ends. CDR1 DFQATT and CDR2 SNEGSKA come from the germline V gene (reference sequence). The CDR3 DNA sequence: TGCAGTGCTAGTATTTCGGCAGGGGCAAATCAGCCCCAGCATTTT. Amino acid sequence: CSASISAGANQPQHF.

This chain joins TRBV5-5 and TRBJ2-3, with 12 positions matching TRBD2. With 1 base clipped from V and 6 bases from J, the junction kept 6 bases outside the gene matches. The CDR3 consists of 16 residues. Germline-derived CDR1 and CDR2 are SGHKS and YYEKEE (reference sequence). CDR3 protein: CASSLRTSGIWDTQYF. The DNA of the CDR3 is TGTGCCAGCAGCTTGCGGACTAGCGGGATCTGGGATACGCAGTATTTT.

This chain connects TRBV11-3 to TRBJ2-1; TRBD2 matches 7 bases. Per germline, CDR1 SGHNT and CDR2 YENEEA. This CDR3 has 15 amino acids. Trimming at V came to 5 bases and at J to 0 bases, leaving 4 bases not matched to a gene. CDR3 nucleotides: TGTGCCAGCAGCCCTAGCGGCAGCTCCTACAATGAGCAGTTCTTC. As protein: CASSPSGSSYNEQFF.

The V gene is TRBV24-1, the J gene TRBJ2-2, with D possibly being TRBD1 (5 bases). This CDR3 spans 19 amino acids. Per the germline V gene, CDR1 is KGHDR and CDR2 is SFDVKD. V gave up 3 bases and J gave up 3 bases, with 22 bases separating them. This CDR3 reads CATSDPRSGRAWDTGELFF. For the CDR3, the DNA is TGTGCCACCAGTGATCCACGATCTGGCAGGGCATGGGACACCGGGGAGCTGTTTTTT.

The chain has TRBV6-2 or TRBV6-3 and TRBJ1-4; D uncertain. Trimming stripped 3 bases from V and 3 bases from J, with 11 bases between. CDR1 and CDR2 from the germline V gene are MNHEY and SVGEGT. CDR3 length: 15 residues. In DNA, the CDR3 is TGTGCCAGCAGTTATAATTTCGGGGCTAATGAAAAACTGTTTTTT. Translating it yields CASSYNFGANEKLFF.

The chain carries TRBV5-5 and TRBJ1-2; weak D call: TRBD1 (5 bases). V was shortened by 3 bases and J by 1 base, with 16 bases between the two germline ends. CDR3 length equals 16 residues. Germline CDR1 SGHKS, CDR2 YYEKEE (reference sequence). The CDR3: CASSWARDGSNYGYTF. The CDR3 DNA reads as TGTGCCAGCAGCTGGGCCCGGGACGGGAGTAACTATGGCTACACCTTC.

The chain uses TRBV28 and TRBJ2-1; TRBD2 matches at 10 bases. V trimming: 7 bases; J trimming: 4 bases; junction bases outside the gene matches: 13. In germline, CDR1 is MDHEN, CDR2 SYDVKM. The CDR3 has 17 residues. The CDR3 DNA follows: TGTGCCAGCATCGCCGGTGAAGCGGGAGGGGCATACAATGAGCAGTTCTTC. Amino acids: CASIAGEAGGAYNEQFF.

Comment on this clone: This sample also contains other DNA sequences that code for the same CDR3. The chain uses TRBV9 and TRBJ2-1; TRBD2 aligns across 9 bases. Per germline, CDR1 SGDLS and CDR2 YYNGEE. The length of the CDR3 is 15 residues. V dropped 3 bases and J dropped 4; count of bases not matched to a gene: 5. The CDR3 here is CASSADSGRYNEQFF. The CDR3 region has the DNA TGTGCCAGCAGCGCTGATAGCGGGAGATACAATGAGCAGTTCTTC.

The rearrangement links TRBV19 to TRBJ2-7, with TRBD1 matching over 7 bases. The CDR3 runs 12 residues. Trimming removed 5 bases from V and 5 bases from J; junction bases left unmatched: 3. Germline lookup yields CDR1 LNHDA and CDR2 SQIVND (reference sequence). CDR3 nucleotides: TGTGCCAGTAGTTCAGACAGGGACGAGCAGTACTTC. Translating gives CASSSDRDEQYF.

V gene TRBV7-8 combines with J gene TRBJ1-5; D remains ambiguous. Germline assignment: CDR1 SGHVS and CDR2 FQNEAQ. V was clipped by 4 bases and J by 5 bases, with 12 bases between them. The CDR3 covers 14 residues. CDR3: CASSSRPSDQPQHF. In DNA form, the CDR3 reads TGTGCCAGCAGCTCCAGACCAAGCGATCAGCCCCAGCATTTT.

This chain links TRBV4-2 with TRBJ1-1; D might be TRBD1 (6 bases). Germline loops: CDR1 LGHNA, CDR2 YNFKEQ. Trimming took off 4 bases at V and 3 bases at J, with 24 bases between the two ends. There are 18 residues in the CDR3. CDR3 region: CASSRKRGEGRADTEAFF. The CDR3 DNA reads TGTGCCAGCAGCCGAAAAAGGGGGGAGGGGCGTGCGGACACTGAAGCTTTCTTT.